A selection of T cell receptor beta chains follows, all from one sample in a study of cytomegalovirus exposure and HLA in healthy donors. Sequencing was performed with immunoSEQ multiplex PCR; in TCRdb, only in-frame clones are kept and a portion is missing. The sample lists about 100,000 clones; 78% were seen once. Sequencing was performed on PBMCs. These receptors were collected from a woman aged 40 to 55 in good health and CMV-seronegative. Both conserved end residues are part of each CDR3. A D gene is named only where the DNA matches it firmly. Clone size is given for some rows only: seen once, a few or many times, or a class if the clone is expanded.

V: TRBV7-2; size: -; J: TRBJ1-2; D: -; DNA: TGTGCCAGCAGCTCCACAGGGATTGGCTACACCTTC; CDR3: CASSSTGIGYTF
V: TRBV19; size: -; J: TRBJ1-1; D: -; DNA: TGTGCCAGTAGTGCCGGGAGTGGAGGGACTGAAGCTTTCTTT; CDR3: CASSAGSGGTEAFF
V: TRBV5-1; size: -; J: TRBJ2-1; D: TRBD2; DNA: TGCGCCAGCAGCTTCGTCGCGGGAGCCTACAACAACAATGAGCAGTTCTTC; CDR3: CASSFVAGAYNNNEQFF
V: TRBV11-2; size: -; J: TRBJ2-2; D: TRBD2; DNA: TGTGCCAGCAGCTTAGATGCGGGAGTGACCGGGGAGCTGTTTTTT; CDR3: CASSLDAGVTGELFF
V: TRBV7-2; size: -; J: TRBJ2-7; D: TRBD2; DNA: TGTGCCAGCAGCACGGGACTAGCGGGAAAGGGAGGGTCTTTCGGGCAGTACTTC; CDR3: CASSTGLAGKGGSFGQYF
V: TRBV5-6; size: -; J: TRBJ2-7; D: TRBD1; DNA: TGTGCCAGCTCGACAGGGCCCCAGGACGAGCAGTACTTC; CDR3: CASSTGPQDEQYF
V: TRBV4-1; size: -; J: TRBJ2-3; D: TRBD2; DNA: TGCGCCAGTAATCACGGGGGACTAGCGGACACAGATACGCAGTATTTT; CDR3: CASNHGGLADTDTQYF
V: TRBV14; size: once; J: TRBJ2-1; D: -; DNA: TGTGCCAGCAGCCCCTCCTCCTACAATGAGCAGTTCTTC; CDR3: CASSPSSYNEQFF
V: TRBV5-1; size: -; J: TRBJ1-1; D: -; DNA: TGCGCCAGCAGCTTGGCCGGGACATTGAACACTGAAGCTTTCTTT; CDR3: CASSLAGTLNTEAFF
V: TRBV19; size: -; J: TRBJ1-5; D: TRBD1; DNA: TGTGCCAGTAGTACGGGACAGGCGAGGGTTAGGCCCCAGCATTTT; CDR3: CASSTGQARVRPQHF
V: TRBV28; size: -; J: TRBJ1-5; D: TRBD1; DNA: TGTGCCAGCAGTGCCGACAGGGGGTTTCAGCCCCAGCATTTT; CDR3: CASSADRGFQPQHF
V: TRBV10-2; size: -; J: TRBJ2-7; D: TRBD2; DNA: TGCGCCAGCAGCAGCGGGAGGGCCATCGACGAGCAGTACTTC; CDR3: CASSSGRAIDEQYF
V: TRBV19; size: -; J: TRBJ2-7; D: TRBD1; DNA: TGTGCCAGTAGTCCGGGACAGGACTACGAGCAGTACTTC; CDR3: CASSPGQDYEQYF
V: TRBV18; size: -; J: TRBJ1-1; D: -; DNA: TGTGCCAGCTCACCTCAGAATGAAGCTTTCTTT; CDR3: CASSPQNEAFF
V: TRBV30; size: -; J: TRBJ2-3; D: -; DNA: TGTGCCTGGAGTGTTAGCGGACACACAGATACGCAGTATTTT; CDR3: CAWSVSGHTDTQYF
V: TRBV18; size: -; J: TRBJ1-2; D: -; DNA: TGTGCCAGCTCATACCTACAGAAGGAGGGGGGCTACACCTTC; CDR3: CASSYLQKEGGYTF
V: TRBV5-4; size: -; J: TRBJ2-1; D: TRBD2; DNA: TGTGCCAGCAGCACCGTTAGCGGGAGTAGCAATGAGCAGTTCTTC; CDR3: CASSTVSGSSNEQFF
V: TRBV27; size: once; J: TRBJ2-1; D: -; DNA: TGTGCCAGCAGTTTTGCGGGAAACGCCTACAATGAGCAGTTCTTC; CDR3: CASSFAGNAYNEQFF
V: TRBV19; size: -; J: TRBJ2-1; D: TRBD2; DNA: TGTGCCAGTTCGAAGGCTAGCGGATACAATGAGCAGTTCTTC; CDR3: CASSKASGYNEQFF
V: TRBV6-5; size: -; J: TRBJ1-5; D: TRBD1; DNA: TGTGCCAGCAGTCTCACAGGGGGCGGTCAGCCCCAGCATTTT; CDR3: CASSLTGGGQPQHF
V: TRBV7-9; size: -; J: TRBJ1-4; D: -; DNA: TGTGCCAGCAGCTTAGGGGCAGCAACTAATGAAAAACTGTTTTTT; CDR3: CASSLGAATNEKLFF
V: TRBV11-2; size: -; J: TRBJ2-1; D: TRBD2; DNA: TGTGCCAGCAACCCCGGGACTAGCGGGACCAGGCAGTTCTTC; CDR3: CASNPGTSGTRQFF
V: TRBV7-6; size: -; J: TRBJ1-1; D: -; DNA: TGTGCCAGCAGCTTCGGCACTGAAGCTTTCTTT; CDR3: CASSFGTEAFF
V: TRBV9; size: -; J: TRBJ2-7; D: -; DNA: TGTGCCAGCAGCGTAGGAGGACTCGGCACCTACGAGCAGTACTTC; CDR3: CASSVGGLGTYEQYF
V: TRBV7-3; size: once; J: TRBJ2-7; D: TRBD2; DNA: TGTGCCAGCAGCAAGCGGGACTTTTCCTACGAGCAGTACTTC; CDR3: CASSKRDFSYEQYF
V: TRBV12-5; size: -; J: TRBJ2-1; D: TRBD2; DNA: TGTGCTAGTGGTTCCGGGCTAGCGGGACTCAATGAGCAGTTCTTC; CDR3: CASGSGLAGLNEQFF
V: TRBV4-2; size: -; J: TRBJ1-2; D: TRBD1; DNA: TGTGCCAGCAGCCAAGATAGACGACAGGGATTGGTAAATGGGGGTGGCTACACCTTC; CDR3: CASSQDRRQGLVNGGGYTF
V: TRBV9; size: few; J: TRBJ2-3; D: TRBD1; DNA: TGTGCCAGCAGCGCTTATTCCCCGGGACAGGGTCCCACAGATACGCAGTATTTT; CDR3: CASSAYSPGQGPTDTQYF
V: TRBV5-1; size: once; J: TRBJ1-5; D: -; DNA: TGCGCCAGCAGCCCAAACGGGGACAATCAGCCCCAGCATTTT; CDR3: CASSPNGDNQPQHF
V: TRBV28; size: -; J: TRBJ1-1; D: TRBD1; DNA: TGTGCCGTGTTGACAGGGGGTCTGAACACTGAAGCTTTCTTT; CDR3: CAVLTGGLNTEAFF